Listed below are T cell receptor beta chains from one sample, sequenced in a study of cytomegalovirus exposure and HLA in healthy donors. Repertoires were generated with immunoSEQ multiplex PCR, while TCRdb's copy carries only in-frame clones and drops some. The top ten clones hold around 4% of a sample with 100,000 or so clones, 79% of them seen once. The source material was PBMCs. The receptors were sampled from a female donor in good health and CMV-seropositive. Each CDR3 is given with its conserved first and last residue. D genes are given only for firm matches. Clone sizes are given selectively: once, few, many, or a class where the clone is expanded.

d_call | j_call | v_call | clone_size | cdr3_nt | cdr3_aa
- | TRBJ2-3 | TRBV15 | - | TGTGCCACCAGCAGGGAAACGGGGGAGATCCAGTATTTT | CATSRETGEIQYF
- | TRBJ2-3 | TRBV5-4 | - | TGTGCCAGCGGCAGAGGGGGGGCCGCAGATACGCAGTATTTT | CASGRGGAADTQYF
- | TRBJ1-1 | TRBV5-4 | few | TGTGCCAGCAGAGGGGAAGGTCCTCTTGAAGCTTTCTTT | CASRGEGPLEAFF
TRBD2 | TRBJ2-1 | TRBV11-2 | - | TGTGCCAGCAGCTTAGTCCCTAGCGGGAGTATCAATGAGCAGTTCTTC | CASSLVPSGSINEQFF
TRBD2 | TRBJ2-1 | TRBV5-1 | - | TGCGCCAGCAGCTTGGTGGCGGGAGGGGGGAATGAGCAGTTCTTC | CASSLVAGGGNEQFF
- | TRBJ1-1 | TRBV7-9 | - | TGTGCCAGCAGCTTATGGGGCAGGGTTTTGGAGGGCAACACTGAAGCTTTCTTT | CASSLWGRVLEGNTEAFF
TRBD1 | TRBJ1-2 | TRBV6-5 | - | TGTGCCAGCTGTAAGTTCCCGGGACAGGGGGCCGGCTACACCTTC | CASCKFPGQGAGYTF
TRBD1 | TRBJ1-2 | TRBV19 | once | TGTGCCAGTAGCAGCGGCGGGACAGCAAGCTATGGCTACACCTTC | CASSSGGTASYGYTF
TRBD2 | TRBJ2-7 | TRBV7-9 | - | TGTGCCAGCAGCTGGGAAGCGGGAGCATCCGAGCAGTACTTC | CASSWEAGASEQYF
- | TRBJ1-2 | TRBV4-2 | - | TGTGCCAGCAGCCAAGATAGGGGAAACTATGGCTACACCTTC | CASSQDRGNYGYTF
- | TRBJ2-3 | TRBV6-1 | - | TGTGCCAGCAGTGAACGGAGGGGGCGCACAGATACGCAGTATTTT | CASSERRGRTDTQYF
- | TRBJ1-5 | TRBV14 | - | TGTGCCAGCAGCCAGGGGGGGCCTGCAGCCCAGCATTTT | CASSQGGPAAQHF
TRBD1 | TRBJ2-7 | TRBV6-5 | - | TGTGCCAGCAGGGGACAGGGTAGCTACGAGCAGTACTTC | CASRGQGSYEQYF
- | TRBJ2-7 | TRBV27 | - | TGTGCCAGCAGTTTAGTTCGCACCCAAGGGGTTCCCTACGAGCAGTACTTC | CASSLVRTQGVPYEQYF
TRBD2 | TRBJ2-7 | TRBV5-1 | few | TGCGCCAGCAGCCCGGGACTAGACTTATCCTACGAGCAGTACTTC | CASSPGLDLSYEQYF
- | TRBJ1-1 | TRBV6-1 | - | TGTGCCAGCAGGCCAGCGGGGGTGACTGAAGCTTTCTTT | CASRPAGVTEAFF
TRBD2 | TRBJ2-1 | TRBV7-2 | - | TGTGCCAGCAGCTTAGGGGGCGGGAGGGTCAATGAGCAGTTCTTC | CASSLGGGRVNEQFF
- | TRBJ1-5 | TRBV6-5 | - | TGTGCCAGCAGCCAGACAGCCCGAAGCAATCAGCCCCAGCATTTT | CASSQTARSNQPQHF
- | TRBJ1-4 | TRBV9 | - | TGTGCCAGCAGCGTAGGGGCAGGGGATTGGGGAGATGAAAAACTGTTTTTT | CASSVGAGDWGDEKLFF
TRBD2 | TRBJ2-3 | TRBV27 | - | TGTGCCAGCAGTCCCCGACTAGCGGAGAGGGCAGATACGCAGTATTTT | CASSPRLAERADTQYF
TRBD2 | TRBJ2-3 | TRBV27 | few | TGTGCCAGCAGTTTATCGTTGAGGGGAGGGACAGATACGCAGTATTTT | CASSLSLRGGTDTQYF
TRBD1 | TRBJ1-6 | TRBV2 | - | TGTGCCAGCGGGGGACAGGGTAATTCACCCCTCCACTTT | CASGGQGNSPLHF
TRBD1 | TRBJ2-6 | TRBV6-1 | - | TGTGCCAGCAGTGCAGGGGGCCCCCCTGGGGCCAACGTCCTGACTTTC | CASSAGGPPGANVLTF
- | TRBJ2-1 | TRBV28 | - | TGTGCCAGCAGAGGCAGGAAGAATGAGCAGTTCTTC | CASRGRKNEQFF
- | TRBJ1-1 | TRBV7-2 | - | TGTGCCAGCAGCTTAACAACGAACACTGAAGCTTTCTTT | CASSLTTNTEAFF
TRBD1 | TRBJ1-2 | TRBV19 | - | TGTGCCAGTAAGGGGACAGGGACCTCTAACTATGGCTACACCTTC | CASKGTGTSNYGYTF
TRBD2 | TRBJ2-1 | TRBV30 | - | TGTGCCTGGAGTGTACTAGCGGGAGGAGGGGATGAGCAGTTCTTC | CAWSVLAGGGDEQFF
- | TRBJ2-7 | TRBV2 | - | TGTGCCAGTATCCGGGACACCTCCTACGAGCAGTACTTC | CASIRDTSYEQYF
- | TRBJ1-2 | TRBV7-8 | - | TGTGCCAGCAGCACCCGAGCCCTTAACTATGGCTACACCTTC | CASSTRALNYGYTF
- | TRBJ1-2 | TRBV19 | once | TGTGCCAGTTCGGAGGGAGGGTACTATGGCTACACCTTC | CASSEGGYYGYTF
TRBD1 | TRBJ2-1 | TRBV11-2 | - | TGTGCCAGCAGCTTACTGGGACAGGGGGCGCGTGAGCAGTTCTTC | CASSLLGQGAREQFF
TRBD2 | TRBJ2-7 | TRBV5-5 | - | TGTGCCAGCAGCTTGGGGACTAGCGGGATCTACGAGCAGTACTTC | CASSLGTSGIYEQYF
TRBD1 | TRBJ2-6 | TRBV11-2 | - | TGTGCCAGCAGCCCAGGGGGTTCCTCTGGGGCCAACGGCCTGACTTTC | CASSPGGSSGANGLTF
- | TRBJ1-5 | TRBV7-2 | few | TGTGCCAGCAGCTTAAATGGCCTGAGCAATCAGCCCCAGCATTTT | CASSLNGLSNQPQHF
TRBD1 | TRBJ1-1 | TRBV7-2 | - | TGTGCCAGCAGCTCTTGGACAGGGCAGAACACTGAAGCTTTCTTT | CASSSWTGQNTEAFF
- | TRBJ2-7 | TRBV19 | - | TGTGCCAGTAGTACCTCCGCCAGGGTCTACGAGCAGTACTTC | CASSTSARVYEQYF
TRBD1 | TRBJ2-7 | TRBV6-5 | few | TGTGCCAGCAGCCCCGGGACAGACCCTTCCTACGAGCAGTACTTC | CASSPGTDPSYEQYF
- | TRBJ2-5 | TRBV2 | few | TGTGCCAGCAGCTTAGCCCTGGCGGCAGAGACCCAGTACTTC | CASSLALAAETQYF
TRBD1 | TRBJ2-5 | TRBV7-2 | - | TGTGCCAGCAGCTCCTCGCCAGGGACAGAAGAGACCCAGTACTTC | CASSSSPGTEETQYF